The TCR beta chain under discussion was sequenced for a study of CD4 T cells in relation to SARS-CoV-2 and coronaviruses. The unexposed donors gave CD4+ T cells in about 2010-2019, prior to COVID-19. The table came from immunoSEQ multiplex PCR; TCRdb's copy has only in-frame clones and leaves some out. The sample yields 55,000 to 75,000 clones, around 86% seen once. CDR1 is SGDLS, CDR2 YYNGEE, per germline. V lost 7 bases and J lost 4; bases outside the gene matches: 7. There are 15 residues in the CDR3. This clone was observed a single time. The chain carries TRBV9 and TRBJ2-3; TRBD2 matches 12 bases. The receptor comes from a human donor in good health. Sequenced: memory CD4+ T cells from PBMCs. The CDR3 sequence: CASGRASGRADTQYF. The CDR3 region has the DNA TGTGCCAGCGGCCGGGCTAGCGGGAGGGCAGATACGCAGTATTTT.